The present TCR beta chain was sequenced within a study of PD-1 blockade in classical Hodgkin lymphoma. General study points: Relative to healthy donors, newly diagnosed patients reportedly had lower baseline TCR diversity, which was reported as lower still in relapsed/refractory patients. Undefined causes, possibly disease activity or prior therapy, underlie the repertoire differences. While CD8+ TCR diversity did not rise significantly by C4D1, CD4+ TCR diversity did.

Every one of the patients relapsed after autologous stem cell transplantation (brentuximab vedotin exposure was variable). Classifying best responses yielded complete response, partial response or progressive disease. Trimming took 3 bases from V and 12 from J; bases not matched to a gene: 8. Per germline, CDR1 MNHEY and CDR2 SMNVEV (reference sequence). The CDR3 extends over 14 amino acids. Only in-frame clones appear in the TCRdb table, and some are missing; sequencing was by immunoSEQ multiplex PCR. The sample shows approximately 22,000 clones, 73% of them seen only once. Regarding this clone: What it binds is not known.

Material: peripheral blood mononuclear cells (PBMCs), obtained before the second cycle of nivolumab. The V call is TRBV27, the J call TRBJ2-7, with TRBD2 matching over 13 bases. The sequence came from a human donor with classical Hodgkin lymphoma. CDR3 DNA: TGTGCCAGCAGTTTTCTAGGACTAGCGGGAGAGGTGTACTTC. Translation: CASSFLGLAGEVYF.